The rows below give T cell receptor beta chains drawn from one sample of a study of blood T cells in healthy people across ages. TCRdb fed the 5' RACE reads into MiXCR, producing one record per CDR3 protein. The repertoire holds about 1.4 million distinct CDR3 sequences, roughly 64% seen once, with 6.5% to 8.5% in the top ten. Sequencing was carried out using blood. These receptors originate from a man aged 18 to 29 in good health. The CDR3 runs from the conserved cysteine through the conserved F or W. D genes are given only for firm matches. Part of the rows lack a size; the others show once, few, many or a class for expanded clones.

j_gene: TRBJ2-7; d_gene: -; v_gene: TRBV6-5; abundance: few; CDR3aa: CASSYSSTFDSSYEQYF; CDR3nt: TGTGCCAGCAGTTACTCTTCGACGTTCGACAGTTCCTACGAGCAGTACTTC
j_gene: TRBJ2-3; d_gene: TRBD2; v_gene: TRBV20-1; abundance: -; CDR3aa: CSATSLASGTDTQYF; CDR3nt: TGCAGTGCTACCTCACTAGCGAGCGGCACAGATACGCAGTATTTT
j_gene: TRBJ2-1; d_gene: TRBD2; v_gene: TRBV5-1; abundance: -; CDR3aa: CASTLAGGRYNEQFF; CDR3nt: TGCGCCAGCACCTTAGCGGGAGGCCGCTACAATGAGCAGTTCTTC
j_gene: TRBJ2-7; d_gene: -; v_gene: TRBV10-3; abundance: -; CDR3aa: CASGIGLAYNEQYF; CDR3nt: TGTGCCAGCGGCATTGGCCTTGCCTACAATGAGCAGTACTTC
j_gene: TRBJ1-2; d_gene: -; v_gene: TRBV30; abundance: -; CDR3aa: CAWSVPDSLGGYTF; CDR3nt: TGTGCCTGGAGTGTACCGGACAGTCTAGGAGGCTACACCTTC
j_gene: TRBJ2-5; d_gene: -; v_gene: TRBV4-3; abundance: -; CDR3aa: CASSPGAYLQETQYF; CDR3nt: TGCGCCAGCAGCCCAGGGGCCTACCTCCAAGAGACCCAGTACTTC
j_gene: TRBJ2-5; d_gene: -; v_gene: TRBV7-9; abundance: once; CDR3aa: CASRGSTQETQYF; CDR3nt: TGTGCCAGCAGGGGGAGCACTCAAGAGACCCAGTACTTC
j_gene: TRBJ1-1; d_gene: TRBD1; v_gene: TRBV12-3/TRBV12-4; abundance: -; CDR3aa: CASRPRGMNTEAFF; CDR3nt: TGTGCCAGCAGACCCAGGGGGATGAACACTGAAGCTTTCTTT
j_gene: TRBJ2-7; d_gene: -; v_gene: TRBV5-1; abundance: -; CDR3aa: CASRPRDNHYEQYF; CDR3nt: TGCGCCAGCAGACCCCGGGACAATCACTACGAGCAGTACTTC
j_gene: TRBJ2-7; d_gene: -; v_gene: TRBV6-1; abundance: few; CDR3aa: CASSEVVVGTYEQYF; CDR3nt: TGTGCCAGCAGTGAAGTGGTGGTGGGTACCTACGAGCAGTACTTC
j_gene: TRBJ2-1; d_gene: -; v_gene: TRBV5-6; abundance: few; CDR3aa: CASSAKGSGYHNEQFF; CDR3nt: TGTGCCAGCAGCGCCAAGGGAAGCGGGTATCACAATGAGCAGTTCTTC
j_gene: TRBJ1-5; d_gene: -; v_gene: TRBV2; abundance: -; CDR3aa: CASGRSNKQPQHF; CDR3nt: TGTGCCAGCGGTCGGTCGAACAAGCAGCCCCAGCATTTT
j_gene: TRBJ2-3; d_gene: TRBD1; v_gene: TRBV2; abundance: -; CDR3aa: CASRSRALQGLYTQYF; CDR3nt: TGTGCCAGCAGGTCCCGGGCTTTACAGGGGTTATATACGCAGTATTTT
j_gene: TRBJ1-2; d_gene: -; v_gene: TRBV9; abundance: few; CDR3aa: CASSGKDRDALYGYTF; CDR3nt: TGTGCCAGCAGCGGAAAGGACAGAGACGCCCTCTATGGCTACACCTTC
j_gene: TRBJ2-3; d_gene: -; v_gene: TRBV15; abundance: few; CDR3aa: CATSPRRMGPYTDTQYF; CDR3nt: TGTGCCACCAGCCCGCGTCGGATGGGCCCCTACACAGATACGCAGTATTTT
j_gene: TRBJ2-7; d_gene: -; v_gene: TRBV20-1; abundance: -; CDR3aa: CSTRDLADSYEQYF; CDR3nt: TGCAGTACTAGAGATTTGGCGGACTCCTACGAGCAGTACTTC
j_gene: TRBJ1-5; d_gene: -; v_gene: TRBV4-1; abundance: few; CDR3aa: CASSQVEGRTPSNQPQHF; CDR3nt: TGCGCCAGCAGCCAAGTGGAAGGACGGACCCCAAGTAATCAGCCCCAGCATTTT
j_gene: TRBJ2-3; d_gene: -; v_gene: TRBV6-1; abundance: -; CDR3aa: CASSEDSWGQYF; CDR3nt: TGTGCCAGCAGTGAAGATAGCTGGGGGCAGTATTTT
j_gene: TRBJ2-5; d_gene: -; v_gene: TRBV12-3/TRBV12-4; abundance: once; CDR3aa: CASSLSRVPHQETQYF; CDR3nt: TGTGCCAGCAGTTTAAGCAGGGTCCCCCACCAAGAGACCCAGTACTTC
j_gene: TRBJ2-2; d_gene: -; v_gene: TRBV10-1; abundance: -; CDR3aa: CASSEGAGELFF; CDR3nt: TGCGCCAGCAGCGAGGGGGCCGGGGAGCTGTTTTTT
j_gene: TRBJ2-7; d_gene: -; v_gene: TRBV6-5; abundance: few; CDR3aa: CASSWARSSYEQYF; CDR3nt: TGTGCCAGCAGTTGGGCCAGGAGCTCCTACGAGCAGTACTTC
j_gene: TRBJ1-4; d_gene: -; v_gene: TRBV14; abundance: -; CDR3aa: CASSQAPGEKLFF; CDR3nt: TGTGCCAGCAGCCAGGCCCCGGGCGAAAAACTGTTTTTT
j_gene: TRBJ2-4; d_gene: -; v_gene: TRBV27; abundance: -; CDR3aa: CASSTSGLILSEQYF; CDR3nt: TGTGCCAGCAGTACCTCAGGACTTATTCTATCTGAGCAGTACTTC
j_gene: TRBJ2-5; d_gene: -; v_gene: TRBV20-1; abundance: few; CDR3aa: CSAIGRNQETQYF; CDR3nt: TGCAGTGCTATAGGTCGGAACCAAGAGACCCAGTACTTC
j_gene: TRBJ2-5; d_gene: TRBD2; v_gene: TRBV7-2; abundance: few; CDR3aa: CASSPAGGRQETQYF; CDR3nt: TGTGCCAGCAGCCCTGCGGGGGGACGCCAAGAGACCCAGTACTTC
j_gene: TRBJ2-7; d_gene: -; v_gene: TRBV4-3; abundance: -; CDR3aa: CASSQERREPAEQYF; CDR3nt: TGCGCCAGCAGCCAAGAGAGGAGGGAGCCCGCCGAGCAGTACTTC
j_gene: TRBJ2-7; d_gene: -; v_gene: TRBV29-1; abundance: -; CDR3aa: CSVEGERNYEQYF; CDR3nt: TGCAGCGTTGAAGGAGAAAGGAACTACGAGCAGTACTTC
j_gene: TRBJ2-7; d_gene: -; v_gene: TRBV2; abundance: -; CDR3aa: CASRTGTLLGDEQYF; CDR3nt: TGTGCCAGCAGAACCGGGACTCTACTGGGCGACGAGCAGTACTTC
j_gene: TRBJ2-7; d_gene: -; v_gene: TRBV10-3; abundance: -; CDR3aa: CAISVDLSIDEQYF; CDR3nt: TGTGCCATCAGTGTGGACCTCTCTATAGACGAGCAGTACTTC
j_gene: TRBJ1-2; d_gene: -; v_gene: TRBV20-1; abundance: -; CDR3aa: CSARDSGAPHYGYTF; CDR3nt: TGCAGTGCTAGAGACTCGGGGGCGCCTCACTATGGCTACACCTTC
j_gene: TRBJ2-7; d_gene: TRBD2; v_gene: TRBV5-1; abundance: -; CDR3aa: CASSSSSGGLTYNEQYF; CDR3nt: TGCGCCAGCAGCTCCTCCTCGGGGGGGTTAACCTACAATGAGCAGTACTTC
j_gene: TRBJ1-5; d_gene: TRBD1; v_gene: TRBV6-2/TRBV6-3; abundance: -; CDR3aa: CASKGGQGWSNQPQHF; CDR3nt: TGTGCCAGCAAGGGGGGACAGGGATGGAGCAATCAGCCCCAGCATTTT
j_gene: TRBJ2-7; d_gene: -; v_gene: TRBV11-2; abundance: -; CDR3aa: CASSATRTYEQYF; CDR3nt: TGTGCCAGCAGCGCGACTAGAACCTACGAGCAGTACTTC
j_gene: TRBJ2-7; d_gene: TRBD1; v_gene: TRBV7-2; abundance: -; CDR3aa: CASSAPDRSYEQYF; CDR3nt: TGTGCCAGCAGCGCCCCGGACAGGAGCTACGAGCAGTACTTC